What follows is one T cell receptor (beta chain) and its context. This clonotype was seen a handful of times. It has no known antigen specificity. Base quality data are lacking; no much larger clone is found one base away. Donors were approximately 42 systemically healthy Caucasian individuals from Russia aged roughly 6 to 95 years. Ten milliliters of peripheral blood were drawn from each donor into EDTA-treated Vacutainer tubes. PBMCs were isolated by Ficoll-Paque density-gradient centrifugation, with at least 6.5 million obtained per sample. Total RNA was extracted from PBMCs with Trizol reagent, with at least 5 micrograms obtained per sample. For every donor, an aliquot of PBMCs went through flow cytometry to measure the percentages of naive CD45RAhigh/CD27high T cells. The data belong to a study of blood T cells in healthy people across ages (dated by TCRdb to the mid-2010s). About the study as a whole: In model experiments, template switching captured about one uniquely barcoded TCR beta cDNA molecule for every two T cells. The donors were divided into four age groups: young (average approximately 17 years), middle-aged (roughly 40), aged (under 70) and long-lived (roughly 88). For two donors (one aged 18 to 30 and one aged 80 or older), the study analyzed two additional independent replicas of 1 million unique cDNA reads from the same blood draw. Using deep sequencing normalized with unique cDNA molecular identifiers, the study measured how TCR beta repertoire diversity changes with age.

The library was produced with 5' RACE. Sequencing used an Illumina HiSeq 2500. A second PCR of about 6 to 12 cycles was run with a J-beta primer mix and a sample-barcoded 5' primer. A unique molecular identifier was introduced onto each TCR beta cDNA molecule by a template-switch 5' adaptor carrying 12 random nucleotides. Each sample yielded at least 3 million CDR3-containing paired-end reads. The Mint cDNA synthesis kit, primed by a TRBC-specific oligonucleotide, was used to synthesize first-strand cDNA from all RNA. Following uracil-DNA glycosylase treatment, a first 18-cycle PCR with universal primers M1SS and BC2_uni_R was performed on all cDNA. The study's processing was this. Normalization of each sample was performed by random selection of 1 million high-quality reads, each carrying a distinct molecular identifier. Reads with shared molecular identifiers were discarded instead of being binned into consensus sequences. CDR3 identification, clonotype clustering and error correction used MiTCR with a Q25 quality threshold and the strictest error-elimination algorithm. A nonparametric unseen species model with Euler transformation was used to estimate lower-bound total TCR beta diversity. The public reads were run again by TCRdb, first through fastp at Q25 and then through MiXCR, and only productive beta chains were kept. CDR3 protein sequences are deduplicated, and each keeps its most common genes and DNA. The V and J calls here are based on TCRdb, not the publication. In this sample the table shows about 930,000 distinct CDR3 sequences, about 27% of which occur a single time. Jointly, the top ten make up roughly 10% of the sample.

General study outcomes and caveats: The CMV infection status of donors was not known, potentially confounding age-related changes in expanded clonotypes. Estimates of total diversity from one million sequenced T cells were regarded as lower bounds and underestimates. The long-lived group showed more naive CD4+ T cells, fewer expanded clones and increased TCR diversity than the aged group, suggesting age selection. Observed TCR beta diversity correlated strongly with the percentage of naive T cells measured by flow cytometry. As age increased, observed TCR beta diversity per million T cells dropped in a roughly linear way, and a significant reduction was already evident by age around 41. Conclusive comparison of naive and antigen-experienced compartments was prevented by the profiling of bulk unsorted PBMCs.

From the germline V gene, CDR1 is SGHTA and CDR2 is FQGNSA. Inclusive of the bounding cysteine and phenylalanine, the CDR3 is 14 residues long. Only the CDR3 DNA stays, 42 bases, in frame from base 1. V is cut back by 4 bases and J by 4 bases, with 5 bases in the junction unmatched. The sample was also reused in another study, on T cells of mothers and their children. The second study's authors report: Nine systemically healthy Caucasian individuals served as donors, namely three mothers together with their six children. cDNA synthesis consumed the entire amount of extracted RNA, loaded at 1.5 ug RNA in each 15 ul reaction. In the second PCR, sample barcodes and 2-4 random nucleotides were introduced via the M1S primer. Over 8.5 million TCR beta CDR3 reads came from each mother, compared with millions of reads from each child. Thymic selection shapes the output of TCR recombination in a similar way in related and unrelated pairs, and inherited differences have a minor effect. Normalized repertoire overlap was always slightly but never significantly higher in related than unrelated mother-child pairs. Persistent microchimeric T cell clones were not detected, at a sensitivity of approximately 93 clones per million clonotypes. In the study, deep NGS was used to compare the TCR beta repertoires of mothers and children, and features distinguishing related mother-child pairs from unrelated individuals were sought. Mothers averaged roughly 36 +/- 4 years of age and children averaged around 10 +/- 4 years. After adapter ligation was performed with NEBNext reagents, the libraries were sequenced on an Illumina HiSeq 2000 with 100+100 nt paired-end reads. To prevent cross-contamination, the mother and child libraries were prepared one month apart and sequenced in separate runs. For each donor, somewhere between about 450,000 and 2,100,000 distinct TCR beta clonotypes were identified. Naive TCR beta clonotypes were estimated from low-frequency clonotypes matched to each donor's FACS-determined naive share, without sorting.

The TCR was taken from a woman aged 40 to 50 in good health. What was sequenced was blood. The chain was built from TRBV7-2 and TRBJ2-5, with 8 junctional bases fitting TRBD2. The DNA sequence is TGTGCCAGCAGCTACCAAAGCGGGGGAGAGACCCAGTACTTC. Its amino acids are CASSYQSGGETQYF.